This T cell receptor beta chain emerged from a study of T cell responses to AZD1222 COVID-19 vaccine. The protocol was immunoSEQ multiplex PCR, while the TCRdb copy is restricted to in-frame clones and leaves out a portion. The data show fewer than 200,000 clones, approximately 92% seen once. This clone turned up a few times. The target antigen is unknown. Study findings and constraints: Donors were mostly white British, more females; clonal diversity possibly underestimated.

The CDR3 loop spans 15 amino acids. CDR1 and CDR2 from the germline V gene are SGHTA and FQGNSA. J gave up 2 bases and V 5 bases, and 7 bases lay outside the gene matches. The specimen was peripheral blood, collected 28 days after the second dose of the MenACWY control vaccine. This clonotype was sampled from an adult who received the MenACWY meningococcal vaccine as a control. The chain couples TRBV7-2 to TRBJ1-2, with 8 nucleotides matching TRBD1. The CDR3 protein is CASSVTGGVNYGYTF. The CDR3 DNA reads as TGTGCCAGCAGCGTTACAGGGGGAGTAAACTATGGCTACACCTTC.